Sequencing of this T cell receptor (beta chain) was carried out in a study of control samples from healthy donors and cancer patients. This table comes from immunoSEQ multiplex PCR, and its TCRdb copy is limited to in-frame clones, with some not included. This table has roughly 140,000 clones, around 90% appearing once. V dropped 1 base and J dropped 4 bases, with 11 bases sitting between them. The CDR3 contains 16 residues. The germline gives CDR1 LNHNV, CDR2 YYDKDF (reference sequence). This TCR was sampled from a man aged 25-45 years in good health. The chain employs TRBV15 and TRBJ1-6; D not resolved. The sample comprised blood. CDR3 loop: CATSRGRRSYNSPLHF. The CDR3 nucleotides are TGTGCCACCAGCAGAGGTCGACGCAGTTATAATTCACCCCTCCACTTT. Drawing the rest from reference TRBV15 and TRBJ1-6, the complete variable domain is DAMVIQNPRYQVTQFGKPVTLSCSQTLNHNVMYWYQQKSSQAPKLLFHYYDKDFNNEADTPDNFQSRRPNTSFCFLDIRSPGLGDTAMYLCATSRGRRSYNSPLHFGNGTRLTVT.